A single sample is the source of the 10 T cell receptor beta chains below, sequenced in a study of regulatory T cells in long-lasting Graves disease. iRepertoire HTBI primers and Arm-PCR of CDR3 regions built TCR beta libraries. TCRdb redid the calling of the multiplex PCR reads with MiXCR, one entry per CDR3 protein. This table holds under 450,000 distinct CDR3 sequences, less than 25% found once. This sample's time point: persistent/refractory GD, antithyroid drugs over 5 years with positive TRAb. The TCR library used RNA extracted from PBMCs. The sequences come from peripheral blood mononuclear cells (PBMCs), collected when the disease was refractory, from a patient treated with antithyroid drugs. Receptors originate from a female donor with Graves disease.

This clonotype was detected only a few times. V and J are TRBV4-2 and TRBJ2-7; a weak D match, TRBD2 (5 bases). The germline CDR1 and CDR2 sequences are LGHNA and YNFKEQ. Trimming removed 1 base from V and 3 bases from J, with 13 bases in between. CDR3 size: 15 residues. The CDR3 sequence: CASSQVTHRGYEQYF. The CDR3 bases are TGTGCCAGCAGCCAAGTTACCCATCGGGGCTACGAGCAGTACTTC.

This clonotype showed up just a few times. The gene calls are TRBV4-3 and TRBJ2-4; D possibly corresponds to TRBD2 (6 bases). Trimming took off 1 base at V and 9 bases at J, with 16 bases between the two ends. CDR1 and CDR2 from the germline V gene are LGHNA and YSLEER. This CDR3 spans 15 amino acids. CDR3 sequence: CASSQAGTGSGIQYF. CDR3 in DNA: TGCGCCAGCAGCCAAGCCGGGACTGGGTCAGGCATTCAGTACTTC.

This chain connects TRBV5-6 to TRBJ2-4; D possibly corresponds to TRBD2 (6 bases). Germline CDR1 SGHDT, CDR2 YYEEEE. The ends were cut back, 0 bases at V and 9 bases at J, with 16 bases in the middle. The CDR3 contains 15 residues. The CDR3 sequence: CASSLGPGEGGIQYF. For the CDR3, the DNA is TGTGCCAGCAGCTTGGGGCCGGGAGAAGGCGGCATTCAGTACTTC.

The chain recombines TRBV19 with TRBJ1-3, with no clear D. Germline V gives CDR1 LNHDA, CDR2 SQIVND (reference sequence). The CDR3 sequence is 18 residues long. V lost 3 bases, J lost 0 bases, and 18 bases lay in between. The CDR3 protein is CASSMAGVGGSSGNTIYF. In DNA form, the CDR3 reads TGTGCCAGTAGTATGGCCGGGGTCGGCGGATCCTCTGGAAACACCATATATTTT.

The chain combines TRBV7-9 with TRBJ2-2, with D possibly called TRBD1 or TRBD2 (6 bases each). The CDR3 runs 18 residues. Trimming stripped 5 bases from V and 3 bases from J, with 22 bases between. Germline V CDR1 and CDR2: SEHNR, FQNEAQ (reference sequence). The chain's CDR3 is CASSNLIGGLWDTGELFF. In DNA, the CDR3 is TGTGCCAGCAGCAACTTAATCGGGGGCCTTTGGGACACCGGGGAGCTGTTTTTT.

This clonotype was observed many times. This chain joins TRBV20-1 and TRBJ2-7; 7 bases fit TRBD1. The CDR3 consists of 11 residues. The V segment lost 6 bases and the J segment 5 bases; nucleotides outside the gene matches: 4. CDR1 and CDR2 (germline): DFQATT, SNEGSKA (reference sequence). The CDR3 loop reads CSARQGHEQYF. The CDR3 region has the DNA TGCAGTGCCAGACAGGGACACGAGCAGTACTTC.

Ten or more counts support this clonotype. The chain uses TRBV28 and TRBJ1-4; D possibly corresponds to TRBD1 (5 bases). Trimming left V 6 bases short and J 3 bases short, with 11 bases between. Germline V lookup: CDR1 MDHEN, CDR2 SYDVKM. The CDR3 sequence is 14 residues long. The CDR3 region is CASRGVRANEKLFF. In DNA form, the CDR3 reads TGTGCCAGCAGGGGGGTGCGAGCTAATGAAAAACTGTTTTTT.

As concerns this clonotype: A much larger clone lies a single base off, so this may be a read error. The conserved phenylalanine or tryptophan is not found at the CDR3 terminus, so this likely reflects a read error. The chain has TRBV12-3 or TRBV12-4 and TRBJ2-2, with D perhaps matching TRBD2 (7 bases). V was clipped by 6 bases and J by 4 bases, with 18 bases between them. CDR3 length: 16 residues. This chain's CDR3 is CASRGRGERGTGELFL. Written as DNA, the CDR3 is TGTGCCAGCAGGGGGAGGGGGGAGCGTGGCACCGGGGAGCTGTTTTTG.

Of note for this clonotype: This sequence may be a read error, since a much larger clone differs from it by one base. The chain uses TRBV30 and TRBJ2-5; 12 bases match TRBD2. Germline V gene sequence: CDR1 GTSNPN, CDR2 SVGIG (reference sequence). This CDR3 contains 19 residues. The CDR3: CAWSAGTTLAGGPSETQCF. The CDR3 nucleotides are TGTGCCTGGAGTGCGGGGACAACCCTAGCGGGAGGGCCCTCCGAGACCCAGTGCTTC.

To note about this clonotype: A much larger clone differs from this one at a single base, so this may be a read error. The V gene is TRBV6-4, the J gene TRBJ2-5; a possible D gene is TRBD2 (6 bases). Germline CDR1 MRHNA, CDR2 SNTAGT. This CDR3 has 16 amino acids. Here the CDR3 DNA reads TGTGCCAGCAGTTACTCGTTCGGGGGAGGTCAAGAGACCCAGTACTTC. Its translation is CASSYSFGGGQETQYF.